These T cell receptor beta chains were read from a single sample in a study of T cell repertoires in cytomegalovirus infection. TCRdb reanalysed the reads using MiXCR and keeps one entry per CDR3 protein. In the table there are 450,000 to 600,000 distinct CDR3 sequences, roughly 12% of which are singletons. The sequencing input was PBMCs. The receptors stem from a human donor in good health (CMV status not recorded). Some clones in this sample may be carry-over from other donors' samples. The CDR3 runs from the conserved cysteine through the conserved F or W. D genes are given only for firm matches. Some rows have no size entry. The others give once, few or many, or a class for an expanded clone.

d_call j_call v_call clone_size cdr3_nt cdr3_aa
NA TRBJ1-5 TRBV2 many TGTGCCAGCAGTGGAGTTAATAGCAATCAGCCCCAGCATTTT CASSGVNSNQPQHF
TRBD2 TRBJ2-3 TRBV7-6 many TGTGCCAGCAGCTTAAGACTAGCGGGGGGCACAGATACGCAGTATTTT CASSLRLAGGTDTQYF
NA TRBJ1-1 TRBV7-2 many TGTGCCAGCAGTCTCGGGGCCTCCATGAACACTGAAGCTTTCTTT CASSLGASMNTEAFF
NA TRBJ2-7 TRBV27 few TGTGCCAGCAGTTTCCGGGGCGTGTTTTCCTACGAGCAGTACTTC CASSFRGVFSYEQYF
TRBD1 TRBJ1-2 TRBV25-1 few TGTGCCAGCAGTGAAGGGACAGCTAACAACTATGGCTACACCTTC CASSEGTANNYGYTF
NA TRBJ1-4 TRBV10-3 few TGTGCCATCAGTCCACAGACTCAACCCTATGAAAAACTGTTTTTT CAISPQTQPYEKLFF
NA TRBJ2-3 TRBV24-1 many TGTGCCACCAGTGCCCCCGAGACGGTAGGCACAGATACGCAGTATTTT CATSAPETVGTDTQYF
NA TRBJ1-4 TRBV13 few TGTGCCAGCAGCTTAATCTCGGGCCTTGGTAATGAAAAACTGTTTTTT CASSLISGLGNEKLFF
NA TRBJ1-1 TRBV30 few TGTGCCTGGAGTTCATGGGACACAGGAGACACTGAAGCTTTCTTT CAWSSWDTGDTEAFF
NA TRBJ2-7 TRBV14 many TGTGCCAGCAGCCTCCTGGCAGGGAGGTACGAGCAGTACTTC CASSLLAGRYEQYF
NA TRBJ2-7 TRBV6-1 many TGTGCCAGCAGTGAACGGGAACAGGGCCTTTCCTACGAGCAGTACTTC CASSEREQGLSYEQYF
TRBD1 TRBJ1-2 TRBV4-1 many TGCGCCAGCAGCCAACCACTCAGGACAGGATTCTACACCTTC CASSQPLRTGFYTF
TRBD2 TRBJ2-7 TRBV4-2 few TGTGCCAGCAGCCAAGCGGGCCTAGCGGGCAACTACGAGCAGTACTTC CASSQAGLAGNYEQYF
NA TRBJ2-7 TRBV7-3 many TGTGCCAGCAGCTTAGATGGGAACTCCTACGAGCAGTACTTC CASSLDGNSYEQYF
TRBD2 TRBJ2-1 TRBV5-4 many TGTGCCAGCAGCTTGGTGGGCCTAGCGGGGGGCCTTGCATCATATGAGCAGTTCTTC CASSLVGLAGGLASYEQFF
NA TRBJ1-2 TRBV6-2/TRBV6-3 many TGTGCCAGCAGTTGGCAGAACTATGGCTACACCTTC CASSWQNYGYTF
TRBD1 TRBJ1-1 TRBV10-3 many TGTGCCATCAGTGGAACAGGGGGAAGAACTGAAGCTTTCTTT CAISGTGGRTEAFF
NA TRBJ1-6 TRBV6-6 few TGTGCCAGCAGTCGCGACTTAGATAATTCACCCCTCCACTTT CASSRDLDNSPLHF
NA TRBJ1-1 TRBV19 many TGTGCCAGCCTCCCTGGGGGTGGTGGCACTGAAGCTTTCTTT CASLPGGGGTEAFF
NA TRBJ1-1 TRBV5-1 few TGCGCCAGCAGCTTGGAGGGGGTGGGAGCTGAAGCTTTCTTT CASSLEGVGAEAFF
TRBD1 TRBJ1-5 TRBV5-1 many TGCGCCAGCAGCTTGGGGGACAGGGTTAGCAATCAGCCCCAGCATTTT CASSLGDRVSNQPQHF
NA TRBJ2-2 TRBV6-1 NA TGTGCCAGCAGGATCACAGAGGAGCTGTTTTTT CASRITEELFF
NA TRBJ1-4 TRBV29-1 few TGCAGCGCCGAAAGGAGACGGACTAATGAAAAACTGTTTTTT CSAERRRTNEKLFF
NA TRBJ1-5 TRBV7-9 many TGTGCCAGCAGCTTAGAGGGTCCGGGGAATCAGCCCCAGCATTTT CASSLEGPGNQPQHF
NA TRBJ2-5 TRBV20-1 few TGCAGTGCTAGAGATGGGGGGTCGGAGACCCAGTACTTC CSARDGGSETQYF
NA TRBJ1-1 TRBV6-5 few TGTGCCAGCAGTTACGTGGGGGAAGGCACTGAAGCTTTCTTT CASSYVGEGTEAFF
NA TRBJ1-4 TRBV2 few TGTGCCAGCAGTGAGTCCGTGCGGGAAAAACTGTTTTTT CASSESVREKLFF
NA TRBJ2-5 TRBV7-9 many TGTGCCAGCAGCCTTCCGGGTGGCGCGCAAGAGACCCAGTACTTC CASSLPGGAQETQYF
NA TRBJ1-1 TRBV3-1 many TGTGCCAGCAGCCAGTTACAGGGTTGGACTGAAGCTTTCTTT CASSQLQGWTEAFF
NA TRBJ1-1 TRBV7-6 many TGTGCCAGCAGCTTCGACGAAAAGGATGAAGCTTTCTTT CASSFDEKDEAFF
NA TRBJ2-2 TRBV5-5 many TGTGCCAGCACCGTAGTACTGAACACCGGGGAGCTGTTTTTT CASTVVLNTGELFF
TRBD2 TRBJ2-1 TRBV7-9 many TGTGCCAGCAGTCCAACGCAAATAAGCGGGAGGGCGTCCTACAATGAGCAGTTCTTC CASSPTQISGRASYNEQFF
NA TRBJ1-3 TRBV19 many TGTGCCAGTAGATCCTCGGCCGGGACCGGAAACACCATATATTTT CASRSSAGTGNTIYF
TRBD1 TRBJ1-6 TRBV19 NA TGTGCCAGTAGTATCCAGGACAGGGGCAATTCACCCCTCCACTTT CASSIQDRGNSPLHF
NA TRBJ2-5 TRBV5-1 few TGCGCCAGCAGCTGGAGACTAGGAAGAGGAGAGACCCAGTACTTC CASSWRLGRGETQYF
NA TRBJ1-2 TRBV18 NA TGTGCCAGCTCACCACCGGGTAGAACAGGCGGCGATGGCTACACCTTC CASSPPGRTGGDGYTF
TRBD1 TRBJ1-4 TRBV7-6 NA TGTGCCAGCAGCACGACGAAGAACAGGGGGCTAAGTGAAAAACTGTTTTTT CASSTTKNRGLSEKLFF
TRBD1 TRBJ1-2 TRBV18 many TGTGCCAGCTCAGAAAGGACAGGGGACCTCTATGGCTACACCTTC CASSERTGDLYGYTF
TRBD2 TRBJ2-1 TRBV12-3/TRBV12-4 many TGTGCCAGCAGTTCCGGGACTAGCAGTGGCAATGAGCAGTTCTTC CASSSGTSSGNEQFF